These T cell receptor beta chains were read from a single sample in a study of blood T cell repertoires in COVID-19. Assay used: immunoSEQ multiplex PCR; TCRdb lists only in-frame clones, some missing. The sample lists 120,000 or so clones, 90% seen once, with roughly 3.7% in the top ten. The sequencing input was peripheral blood. Source of these receptors: a man in his forties or fifties with active COVID-19. Both conserved end residues are part of each CDR3. D genes are given only for firm matches. Expanded clones are given a class, and other clones once, few, many or no size at all.

j_call	d_call	v_call	clone_size	cdr3_aa	cdr3_nt
TRBJ1-3	NA	TRBV29-1	few	CSVEDFGVPNTIYF	TGCAGCGTTGAAGATTTCGGGGTCCCTAACACCATATATTTT
TRBJ1-4	TRBD1	TRBV5-1	NA	CASSLEGHPGGEKLFF	TGCGCCAGCAGCTTAGAAGGACACCCAGGGGGTGAAAAACTGTTTTTT
TRBJ2-1	NA	TRBV3-1/TRBV3-2	NA	CASSAGTAERREQFF	TGTGCCAGCAGCGCGGGGACAGCGGAGAGACGTGAGCAGTTCTTC
TRBJ2-1	TRBD2	TRBV27	NA	CASSQPTSGSFEQFF	TGTGCCAGCAGTCAACCGACTAGCGGGAGCTTTGAGCAGTTCTTC
TRBJ1-2	NA	TRBV19	once	CASSIDLLTVHGYTF	TGTGCCAGTAGTATAGATCTATTAACAGTCCATGGCTACACCTTC
TRBJ1-5	TRBD1	TRBV19	NA	CASSRQGSDQPQHF	TGTGCCAGTAGTAGACAGGGGTCTGATCAGCCCCAGCATTTT
TRBJ2-2	NA	TRBV3-1/TRBV3-2	NA	CASSTRTGTTGELFF	TGTGCCAGCAGCACCCGGACGGGAACCACCGGGGAGCTGTTTTTT
TRBJ2-1	TRBD1	TRBV2	once	CASSPGQGYNEQFF	TGTGCCAGCTCCCCGGGACAGGGGTACAATGAGCAGTTCTTC
TRBJ1-3	NA	TRBV2	NA	CASMADSGNTIYF	TGTGCCAGCATGGCGGACTCTGGAAACACCATATATTTT
TRBJ2-3	TRBD1	TRBV6-2/TRBV6-3	NA	CASSSGQGTYF	TGTGCCAGCAGCTCGGGACAGGGGACATATTTT
TRBJ1-1	NA	TRBV20-1	once	CSASRGTEAFF	TGCAGTGCTAGCAGGGGAACTGAAGCTTTCTTT
TRBJ1-2	NA	TRBV18	NA	CASSPQAANYGYTF	TGTGCCAGCTCACCGCAGGCCGCAAACTATGGCTACACCTTC
TRBJ2-3	TRBD2	TRBV4-1	NA	CASGTGTSGRDTQYF	TGCGCCAGCGGGACCGGGACTAGCGGGAGAGATACGCAGTATTTT
TRBJ1-2	NA	TRBV5-1	NA	CASSLITPANYGYTF	TGCGCCAGCAGCTTGATAACACCTGCTAACTATGGCTACACCTTC
TRBJ2-6	NA	TRBV21-1	NA	CASSKGGLAAISGANVLTF	TGTGCCAGCAGCAAAGGGGGACTAGCAGCGATCTCTGGGGCCAACGTCCTGACTTTC
TRBJ2-7	NA	TRBV4-1	NA	CASSQDARERSYEQYF	TGCGCCAGCAGCCAAGATGCCCGGGAGCGGAGCTACGAGCAGTACTTC
TRBJ2-1	NA	TRBV19	NA	CASSIDYRGAYNEQFF	TGTGCCAGTAGTATAGACTACCGGGGGGCATACAATGAGCAGTTCTTC
TRBJ2-3	TRBD2	TRBV9	NA	CASSRGASSGRLSTDTQYF	TGTGCCAGCAGCCGAGGGGCTTCTAGCGGGAGGCTTAGCACAGATACGCAGTATTTT
TRBJ2-2	NA	TRBV18	NA	CASSPPSAFRRDTGELFF	TGTGCCAGCTCACCACCATCCGCGTTCCGGCGGGACACCGGGGAGCTGTTTTTT
TRBJ1-6	NA	TRBV18	NA	CASSPGQGMGSPLHF	TGTGCCAGCTCACCTGGGCAGGGGATGGGTTCACCCCTCCACTTT
TRBJ1-1	NA	TRBV4-2	NA	CASSLQTMNTEAFF	TGTGCCAGCAGCCTACAGACCATGAACACTGAAGCTTTCTTT
TRBJ2-3	NA	TRBV25-1	NA	CASRDTGTDTQYF	TGTGCCAGCAGGGACACAGGGACAGATACGCAGTATTTT
TRBJ2-2	NA	TRBV11-3	NA	CASSLGVTGELFF	TGTGCCAGCAGCTTAGGCGTCACCGGGGAGCTGTTTTTT
TRBJ2-5	TRBD2	TRBV7-8	NA	CASSHRGGLAARETQYF	TGTGCCAGCAGCCATCGCGGGGGACTAGCCGCTCGAGAGACCCAGTACTTC
TRBJ2-2	TRBD1	TRBV14	NA	CASSQNKKQGPARGANTGELFF	TGTGCCAGCAGCCAAAATAAAAAACAGGGGCCGGCCCGGGGAGCGAACACCGGGGAGCTGTTTTTT
TRBJ2-7	TRBD1	TRBV2	NA	CASSRTGESAEQYF	TGTGCCAGCAGCCGGACAGGGGAATCGGCCGAGCAGTACTTC
TRBJ2-1	TRBD1	TRBV24-1	few	CATSDLTGGNEQFF	TGTGCCACCAGTGACTTGACAGGGGGCAATGAGCAGTTCTTC
TRBJ1-5	TRBD1	TRBV24-1	NA	CATSETGGSQPQHF	TGTGCCACCAGTGAGACAGGGGGAAGTCAGCCCCAGCATTTT